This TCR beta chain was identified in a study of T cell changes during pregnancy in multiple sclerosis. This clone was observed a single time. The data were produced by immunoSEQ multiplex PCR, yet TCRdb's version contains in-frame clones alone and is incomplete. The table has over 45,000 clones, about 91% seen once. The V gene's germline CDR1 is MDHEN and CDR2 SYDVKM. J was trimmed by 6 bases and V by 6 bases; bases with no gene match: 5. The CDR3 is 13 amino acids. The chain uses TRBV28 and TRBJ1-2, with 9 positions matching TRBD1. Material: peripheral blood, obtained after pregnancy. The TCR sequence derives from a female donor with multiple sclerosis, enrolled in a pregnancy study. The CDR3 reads CASRYRGRDGYTF. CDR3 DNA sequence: TGTGCCAGCAGATACAGGGGGCGGGATGGCTACACCTTC.